A selection of T cell receptor beta chains follows, all from one sample in a study of cytomegalovirus exposure and HLA in healthy donors. Method: immunoSEQ multiplex PCR; TCRdb's copy keeps in-frame clones and lacks some. This repertoire shows approximately 73,000 clones, 65% to 85% found once; its top ten account for about 20%. Sequencing input: PBMCs. Source of these receptors: a woman aged 40 to 50 in good health and CMV-seropositive. Both conserved end residues are part of each CDR3. Each record gives: clone size, J gene, D gene, CDR3 length, V gene, CDR3 DNA, CDR3 protein. D genes are given only for firm matches. Size is stated for part of the rows, as once, few or many counts, or as a class when the clone is expanded.

- TRBJ2-7 TRBD2 17 TRBV4-1 TGCGCCAGCAGCCAAGCCCCCGGAGCGGGGGGGATATACGAGCAGTACTTC CASSQAPGAGGIYEQYF
few TRBJ2-5 - 17 TRBV5-1 TGCGCCAGCAGCTTGGAGGTCCACCAGCGGTTCCAAGAGACCCAGTACTTC CASSLEVHQRFQETQYF
- TRBJ2-1 - 15 TRBV6-4 TGTGCCAGCAGTTTTAGGCAGGCCGCCTACAATGAGCAGTTCTTC CASSFRQAAYNEQFF
- TRBJ1-1 TRBD1 15 TRBV2 TGTGCCAGCAGTGTGCGGGACAGGGGTAAGGCTGAAGCTTTCTTT CASSVRDRGKAEAFF
- TRBJ1-2 - 15 TRBV5-1 TGCGCCAGCAGCTTGGGAGGTCTAGCTAACTATGGCTACACCTTC CASSLGGLANYGYTF
- TRBJ1-3 TRBD1 17 TRBV6-1 TGTGCCAGCAGGGAAGGGCCCAGGGGGCTCTTTGGAAACACCATATATTTT CASREGPRGLFGNTIYF
- TRBJ1-2 - 14 TRBV7-9 TGTGCCAGCAGTTCGGGGGGCGGAAGCTATGGCTACACCTTC CASSSGGGSYGYTF
few TRBJ2-1 TRBD1 17 TRBV9 TGTGCCAGCAGCGACGGGCTTTCGGGCAGGGGGCAAGATGAGCAGTTCTTC CASSDGLSGRGQDEQFF
- TRBJ2-7 - 15 TRBV29-1 TGCAGCGTGAAGGGGGAAGAGGGGCTTATCTACGAGCAGTACTTC CSVKGEEGLIYEQYF
- TRBJ1-1 - 14 TRBV2 TGTGCCAGCACGAGTGGTCAGGGAAACACTGAAGCTTTCTTT CASTSGQGNTEAFF
once TRBJ2-5 - 14 TRBV12-5 TGTGCTAGTGGTTTACCGGGACTTAAGAGGGCCCAGTACTTC CASGLPGLKRAQYF
- TRBJ2-3 TRBD2 19 TRBV4-1 TGCGCCAGCAGCCAATTCCCGGATACGACTAGCGGGACCCTCGCCCGACAGTATTTT CASSQFPDTTSGTLARQYF
- TRBJ2-6 - 17 TRBV9 TGTGCCAGCAGCGTAGGACAGATCCTAACTGGGGCCAACGTCCTGACTTTC CASSVGQILTGANVLTF
many TRBJ1-5 - 13 TRBV6-6 TGTGCCAGCACAGGGCGTAGCAATCAGCCCCAGCATTTT CASTGRSNQPQHF
- TRBJ2-3 - 14 TRBV5-1 TGCGCCAGCAGCTTGGGTACAAGCACAGATACGCAGTATTTT CASSLGTSTDTQYF
- TRBJ1-1 TRBD1 11 TRBV5-1 TGCGCCAGCAGCTCGACAGGGAGGGCTTTCTTT CASSSTGRAFF
- TRBJ2-1 - 14 TRBV28 TGTGCCAGCAGTCCTTTGAGGGCCGGGGTTGAGCAGTTCTTC CASSPLRAGVEQFF
- TRBJ1-5 TRBD1 13 TRBV19 TGTGCCAGTAGAGGGACAGGGGGTCAGCCCCAGCATTTT CASRGTGGQPQHF
- TRBJ2-1 TRBD2 15 TRBV5-1 TGCGCCAGCAGCCGTAGCGGGGGGGCCCACAATGAGCAGTTCTTC CASSRSGGAHNEQFF
- TRBJ1-5 TRBD1 15 TRBV6-4 TGTGCCAGCAGGACGGACAGGGGGCTCCGCCAGCCCCAGCATTTT CASRTDRGLRQPQHF
- TRBJ1-2 TRBD1 13 TRBV2 TGTGCCAGCAGAGCCGGGACAGGGGGATTCGGGACCTTC CASRAGTGGFGTF
- TRBJ2-4 - 15 TRBV2 TGTGCCAGCAGTGCGTTGAAGGGGGCCAAAAACATTCAGTACTTC CASSALKGAKNIQYF
few TRBJ2-2 - 15 TRBV30 TGTGCCTGGAGTGTAGAGGGACTGGACACCGGGGAGCTGTTTTTT CAWSVEGLDTGELFF
- TRBJ2-3 - 13 TRBV12-5 TGTGCTAGTGGGCCCCGGGGCACAGATACGCAGTATTTT CASGPRGTDTQYF
- TRBJ2-7 - 14 TRBV15 TGTGCCACCAGCAGAGAGTATAGTGCCTACGAGCAGTACTTC CATSREYSAYEQYF
- TRBJ2-2 - 14 TRBV7-3 TGTGCCAGCAGCTTACGCGTGAACACCGGGGAGCTGTTTTTT CASSLRVNTGELFF
- TRBJ1-4 - 16 TRBV25-1 TGTGCCAGCAGTGAAGGGCAGTCTGCAACTAATGAAAAACTGTTTTTT CASSEGQSATNEKLFF
few TRBJ2-1 - 15 TRBV5-1 TGCGCCAGCAGCCCATGGTCGGGATCGTCCAATGAGCAGTTCTTC CASSPWSGSSNEQFF
once TRBJ1-1 TRBD1 15 TRBV30 TGTGCCTGGAGGCGACCCTGGGACAGGGAAGCTGAAGCTTTCTTT CAWRRPWDREAEAFF
- TRBJ1-3 - 14 TRBV29-1 TGCAGCGTTGAAAGCAGGGGATCTGGAAACACCATATATTTT CSVESRGSGNTIYF
- TRBJ1-2 - 13 TRBV5-4 TGTGCCAGCAGCTCGCCCCGGGACTTAGGCTACACCTTT CASSSPRDLGYTF
- TRBJ1-2 TRBD1 12 TRBV29-1 TGCAGCGGAGCGGACAGGTCCTGGAGCTACACCTTC CSGADRSWSYTF
- TRBJ1-5 - 14 TRBV30 TGTGCCTGGAGTGGGACAGATTTTAATCAGCCCCAGCATTTT CAWSGTDFNQPQHF
- TRBJ2-1 TRBD2 16 TRBV5-6 TGTGCCAGCAGCTTGATCGGCGGGAGCTCCTACAATGAGCAGTTCTTC CASSLIGGSSYNEQFF
- TRBJ1-1 - 15 TRBV6-5 TGTGCCAGCAGTTACGGGACAAGGATGAACACTGAAGCTTTCTTT CASSYGTRMNTEAFF
- TRBJ1-2 - 14 TRBV5-1 TGCGCCAGCAGCTTGGGTCAGGGCTACTATGGCTACACCTTC CASSLGQGYYGYTF
- TRBJ1-5 - 13 TRBV2 TGTGCCAGCAGTGAGCAGGGCAATCAGCCCCAGCATTTT CASSEQGNQPQHF
- TRBJ1-1 TRBD1 16 TRBV7-9 TGTGCCAGCAGCAAGGGGGACAGGACCCTGGGGACTGAAGCTTTCTTT CASSKGDRTLGTEAFF
- TRBJ2-1 TRBD2 15 TRBV5-1 TGCGCCAGCAGCTCAGGACTAGCGGGGGGCAATGAGCAGTTCTTC CASSSGLAGGNEQFF
once TRBJ2-3 - 15 TRBV5-1 TGCGCCAGCAGCCGAACTAGATCCGACACAGATACGCAGTATTTT CASSRTRSDTDTQYF